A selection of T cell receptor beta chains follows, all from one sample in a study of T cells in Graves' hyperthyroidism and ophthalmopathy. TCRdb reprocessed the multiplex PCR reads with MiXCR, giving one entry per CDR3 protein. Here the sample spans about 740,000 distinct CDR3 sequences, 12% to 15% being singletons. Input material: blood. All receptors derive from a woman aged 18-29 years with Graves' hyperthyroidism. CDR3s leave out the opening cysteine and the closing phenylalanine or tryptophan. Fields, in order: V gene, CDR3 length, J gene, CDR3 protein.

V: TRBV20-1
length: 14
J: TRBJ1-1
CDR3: SATPPTGGGGTEAF

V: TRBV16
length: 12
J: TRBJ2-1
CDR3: ASSQFYLNNEQF

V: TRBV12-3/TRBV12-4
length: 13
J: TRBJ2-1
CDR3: ASRLAGGPNNEQF

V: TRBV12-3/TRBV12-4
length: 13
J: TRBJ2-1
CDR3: ASSPRGRAVDEQF

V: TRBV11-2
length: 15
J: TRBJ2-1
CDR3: ASSLVFPAGGRNEQF

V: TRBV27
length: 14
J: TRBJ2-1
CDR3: ASSFQGGGGGNEQF

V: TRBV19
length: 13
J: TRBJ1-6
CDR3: ASREAGRDNSPLH

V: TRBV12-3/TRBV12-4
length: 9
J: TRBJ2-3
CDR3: ASGITDTQY

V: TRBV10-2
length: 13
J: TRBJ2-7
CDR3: ASSEGDRGPYEQY

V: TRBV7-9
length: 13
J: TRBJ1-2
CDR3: ASSFGQGAAIGYT

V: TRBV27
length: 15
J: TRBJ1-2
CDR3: ASSPGTGELLWYGYT

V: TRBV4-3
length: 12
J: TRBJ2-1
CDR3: ASSQEQDYNEQF

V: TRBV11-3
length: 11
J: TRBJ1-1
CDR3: ASSIDSDTEAF

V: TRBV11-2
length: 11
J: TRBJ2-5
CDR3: ASTPDYQETQY

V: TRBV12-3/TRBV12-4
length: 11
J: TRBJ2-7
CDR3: ASTRSGVGEQY

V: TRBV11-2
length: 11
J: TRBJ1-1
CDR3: ASSLGGGVEAF

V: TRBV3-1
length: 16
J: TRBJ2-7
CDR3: ASSQDALSGRISYEQY

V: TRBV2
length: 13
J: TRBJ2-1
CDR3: ASSVDRGPLDEQF